The T cell receptor beta chain under discussion was sequenced for a study of cytomegalovirus exposure and HLA in healthy donors. Germline CDR1 is MNHNS and CDR2 is SASEGT. CDR3 length: 15 amino acids. V was clipped by 1 base and J by 5 bases; unmatched bases: 5. General study findings and limits: In a later analysis, TCR beta V- and J-gene trimming was associated with a missense DCLRE1C variant. The authors listed 164 TCR beta chains as cytomegalovirus-associated. TCR association rates varied by HLA locus in a later analysis, with DRB1 highest and HLA-C lowest.

The PCR was carried out with 60 Vbeta primers and 13 Jbeta primers. Original processing notes: In a later analysis, the count reached 80 million or so unique TCR beta chains, with 9 million to 11 million shared. Sequencing was performed with immunoSEQ multiplex PCR; in TCRdb, only in-frame clones are kept and a portion is missing. Clone size and V and J calls were adopted from that table, with D and trimming inferred from the DNA. The sample totals about 140,000 clones; its top ten clones hold approximately 0.88%. Regarding this clone: What it binds is not known.

The sequence derives from a male donor in good health and CMV-seronegative. This chain joins TRBV6-1 and TRBJ1-5; 7 nucleotides agree with TRBD1. Source material: PBMCs. The DNA of the CDR3 is TGTGCCAGCAGTGAAGGTACCAGGGGGTATCAGCCCCAGCATTTT. Translated: CASSEGTRGYQPQHF.